Below, 9 T cell receptor beta chains from the same sample are listed, as sequenced in a study of tumor-infiltrating lymphocytes in primary liver carcinoma. Production of TCR beta cDNA used 400 to 650 ng total RNA together with a constant-region primer. Libraries covering TCR beta were generated through three nested multiplex PCR rounds (using a slightly modified ARM-PCR). Forward primers for TRBV1-TRBV30 and a C-beta reverse primer served the first two PCR rounds, at around 9 cycles each. TCRdb re-called the multiplex PCR reads with MiXCR, one entry per CDR3 protein. Of fewer than 350,000 distinct CDR3 sequences detected, 65% appear once; the ten largest clones hold about 6.1%. Unsorted whole blood yielded the blood RNA, and germline DNA was also extracted. Sequencing input: peripheral blood. The receptors here all came from a man aged 35 to 55 with primary liver carcinoma and hepatitis B virus infection.

This clonotype has a handful of counts. The CDR3 region has the DNA TGTGCCAGCAGTAAGTGGGACCTAAACTATGGCTACACCTTC. Protein product: CASSKWDLNYGYTF. The V gene is TRBV5-6, the J gene TRBJ1-2; TRBD1 might be the D (5 bases). CDR1 is SGHDT, CDR2 YYEEEE, per germline. Trimming removed 5 bases at V and 2 bases at J, with 13 bases between. This CDR3 is built from 14 residues.

This chain connects TRBV6-2 or TRBV6-3 to TRBJ2-7; no reliable D call. V was clipped by 6 bases and J by 3 bases, with 18 bases between them. This CDR3 spans 15 amino acids. Germline CDR1 is MNHEY and CDR2 is SVGEGT. CDR3 residues: CASRADMDGSYEQYF. The CDR3 nucleotides are TGTGCCAGCAGGGCCGATATGGATGGCAGCTACGAGCAGTACTTC.

This clonotype has a handful of counts. One junction end does not reproduce the germline sequence, and a read error may be involved. This chain joins TRBV11-2 and TRBJ2-2; D is uncertain. CDR3 length: 12 amino acids. Looked up from germline, CDR1 is SGHAT and CDR2 is FQNNGV. CDR3 nucleotides: TGTACCAGCAGCCCCGATACCGGGGAGCTGTTTTTT. It translates to CTSSPDTGELFF.

This rearrangement joins TRBV6-2 or TRBV6-3 to TRBJ2-7; 8 bases fit TRBD2. V lost 0 bases to trimming and J lost 2 bases; unmatched junction nucleotides: 0. Per the germline V gene, CDR1 is MNHEY and CDR2 is SVGEGT. The CDR3 has 14 amino acids. The CDR3 region has the DNA TGTGCCAGCAGTTACTCGACTAGCGCCTACGAGCAGTACTTC. It translates to CASSYSTSAYEQYF.

On this clonotype itself: One end of the junction varies from germline; a read error may be responsible. CDR3 residues: CVSNLGAGGPNEQFF. Here the CDR3 DNA reads TGTGTCAGCAACTTAGGAGCGGGAGGGCCAAATGAGCAGTTCTTC. The chain uses TRBV11-2 and TRBJ2-1; 10 bases are shared with TRBD2. Germline CDR1 SGHAT, CDR2 FQNNGV. CDR3 size: 15 residues.

Ten or more counts support this clonotype. The chain is built from TRBV5-1 and TRBJ2-2, with no clear D. The CDR3 contains 15 residues. Trimming removed 0 bases from V and 3 bases from J, with 9 bases in between. CDR1 and CDR2 from the germline V gene are SGHRS and YFSETQ. The CDR3 sequence is CASSLVGVDTGELFF. The CDR3 coding sequence is TGCGCCAGCAGCTTGGTTGGGGTTGACACCGGGGAGCTGTTTTTT.

Regarding this clonotype: The junction departs from the called germline gene at one end, perhaps through a read error. The rearrangement uses TRBV11-2 and TRBJ2-7, with TRBD2 as a possible D gene (5 bases). Per the germline V gene, CDR1 is SGHAT and CDR2 is FQNNGV. The CDR3 length is 14 residues. The CDR3 spells CASSLRGSYYEQYF. CDR3 bases: TGCGCCAGCAGTCTACGAGGGAGCTATTACGAGCAGTACTTT.

This clonotype was found once. A much bigger clone sits one base away, suggesting this may be a read error. The chain uses TRBV6-6 and TRBJ1-5, with a tentative D call TRBD1 (5 bases). Between the trimmed V and J ends, which lost 6 bases and 6 bases, there was a span of 9 bases. The germline gives CDR1 MNHNY, CDR2 SVGAGI (reference sequence). This CDR3 comprises 12 residues. The CDR3 loop reads CASSDSCQPQHF. For the CDR3, the DNA is TGTGCCAGCAGCGACAGTTGTCAGCCCCAGCATTTT.

The CDR3 nucleotides read TGTGCCAGCTTGGGACAAACCGCTCGCGAGACCCAGTACTTC. Translated: CASLGQTARETQYF. The genes are TRBV6-1 and TRBJ2-5, with a possible D match to TRBD1 (6 bases). Germline values: CDR1 MNHNS, CDR2 SASEGT. Trimming removed 8 bases at V and 5 bases at J, with 18 bases between. CDR3 length equals 14 residues.